This T cell receptor (beta chain) is from a study of T cells after yellow fever vaccination. Study findings and constraints: Most primary-vaccination clones reappeared after the booster (less than 98% CD4, roughly 88% CD8). FACS-sorted repertoires might harbor abundant contaminating clonotypes from the bulk population. It was a weaker secondary response, yet one that peaked faster, at day 5 versus 15.

TCRdb reprocessed the 5' RACE reads with MiXCR, giving one entry per CDR3 protein. In the table there are roughly 96,000 distinct CDR3 sequences, under 9% of which are singletons. The ends were cut back, 4 bases at V and 4 bases at J, with 18 bases in the middle. Germline V gene lookup returns CDR1 SGHRS and CDR2 YFSETQ. The CDR3 totals 15 residues. The TCR sequence derives from a man younger than 35 who received the YFV17D yellow fever vaccine. The sample consisted of CD8+ T cells not binding an NS4B(214-222) dextramer, sorted from PBMCs, taken approximately 15 days after the first yellow fever vaccination. This sequence joins TRBV5-1 and TRBJ2-7, with D possibly TRBD1 on 6 matching bases. CDR3 sequence reads: CASSLLQGREYEQYF. DNA for the CDR3: TGCGCCAGCAGCCTTTTACAGGGTAGGGAATACGAGCAGTACTTC.